This TCR beta chain comes out of a study of blood T cell repertoires in COVID-19. On the study more broadly: Collection of acute and convalescent COVID-19 samples took place in the United States, Italy and Spain. The analysed material was cDNA or gDNA that came from T cells, B-cell-depleted T cells, or PBMCs.

This CDR3 is built from 14 residues. J lost 5 bases, V lost 5 bases, and 7 bases had no gene match. Germline CDR1 is SGHNT and CDR2 is YYREEE (reference sequence). Authors' processing steps: Amplification of reference gene primers provided the estimated nucleated cell counts. Libraries were prepared by immunoSEQ multiplex PCR; TCRdb keeps only in-frame clonotypes and omits some of them. V and J calls plus clone size are reproduced from that table; the DNA served to infer D and trimming. There are tens of thousands of clones in the sample; around 80% occur only once, and 15% to 19% lies in the top ten.

This TCR came from an elderly man with acute or convalescent COVID-19. Sequenced material: peripheral blood. The V gene is TRBV5-4, the J gene TRBJ1-1, with TRBD1 matching over 9 bases. The CDR3: CASRIQTGGTEAFF. CDR3 bases: TGTGCCAGCAGAATTCAGACAGGGGGAACTGAAGCTTTCTTT.